This T cell receptor (beta chain) appears in the sequencing data of a study of neurological immune-mediated disorders. With 10-nucleotide random UMIs, 5'RACE was used to make the cDNA. In TCRdb, the 5' RACE reads were re-called with MiXCR into one record per CDR3 protein. The table has over 65,000 distinct CDR3 sequences, just over 2.5% seen once. This clonotype was picked up many times. The target antigen is unknown. Germline values: CDR1 LNHDA, CDR2 SQIVND (reference sequence). V lost 1 base and J 1 base, leaving 4 bases between the germline ends. The CDR3 contains 13 residues. Study findings and constraints: Phylogenetic grouping assigned the repertoires of 18 of 34 multiple sclerosis patients to one related-CDR3 cluster, which constitutes a possible signature. No CDR3 amino acid sequences recurred among expanded clones across subjects, suggesting private repertoires in all groups. Levels of TCR clonal expansion peaked in HTLV-1-associated myelopathy and reached their lowest in multiple sclerosis, under those of healthy controls.

The chain has TRBV19 and TRBJ1-1; the D is unclear. The sequenced sample consisted of PBMCs. The sequence derives from a woman in her 30s with multiple sclerosis. The CDR3 DNA reads as TGTGCCAGTAGTATAGGCGCGAACACTGAAGCTTTCTTT. This gives the protein CASSIGANTEAFF.